These 32 T cell receptor beta chains originate from one sample sequenced in a study of blood T cell repertoires in COVID-19. Sequencing used immunoSEQ multiplex PCR; TCRdb keeps in-frame clones, though not all of them. The sample has 150,000 or so clones, 81% seen once. The sequenced material came from peripheral blood. These receptors were taken from a man aged 55 to 70 with active or convalescent COVID-19.

This clone was seen a single time. The chain recombines TRBV7-9 with TRBJ1-1, with 12 bases fitting TRBD1. CDR1 SEHNR and CDR2 FQNEAQ come from the germline V gene (reference sequence). V trimming: 7 bases; J trimming: 3 bases; junction bases outside the gene matches: 3. This CDR3 contains 14 residues. The CDR3 bases are TGTGCCAGCATGGGACAGGGGGCTTACACTGAAGCTTTCTTT. It codes for CASMGQGAYTEAFF.

The rearrangement links TRBV18 to TRBJ1-2; 11 bases are a match to TRBD1. Unmatched junction bases numbered 0, after V lost 3 bases and J lost 0 bases. Germline values: CDR1 KGHSH, CDR2 LQKENI. This CDR3 contains 15 residues. The CDR3 protein is CASSPGQGANYGYTF. The CDR3 nucleotides read TGTGCCAGCTCACCGGGACAGGGGGCTAACTATGGCTACACCTTC.

Worth noting for this clone: The same CDR3 also results from other DNA sequences found in this sample. The genes are TRBV3-1 (or the pseudogene TRBV3-2) and TRBJ1-2, with no clear D. This CDR3 is 14 amino acids long. Per germline, CDR1 LGHDT and CDR2 YNNKEL (reference sequence). V was shortened by 0 bases and J by 0 bases, with 5 bases between the two germline ends. The CDR3 loop reads CASSQDLANYGYTF. In DNA, the CDR3 is TGTGCCAGCAGCCAAGATTTAGCTAACTATGGCTACACCTTC.

V gene TRBV2 combines with J gene TRBJ1-5; 7 bases fit TRBD1. The CDR3 consists of 17 residues. J lost 1 base, V lost 8 bases, and 14 bases had no gene match. The germline CDR1 and CDR2 sequences are SNHLY and FYNNEI. CDR3 in DNA: TGTGCCAGCCGACAGTACAGGGGAGTTTGGAGCAATCAGCCCCAGCATTTT. This translates into CASRQYRGVWSNQPQHF.

This clone showed up just once. V gene TRBV3-1 (or the pseudogene TRBV3-2) combines with J gene TRBJ1-2; D is unclear. Germline values: CDR1 LGHDT, CDR2 YNNKEL (reference sequence). The CDR3 spans 15 residues. Trimming pared 2 bases from V and 5 bases from J, leaving 15 bases between. This CDR3 is CASSQRWAWIYGYTF. The CDR3 DNA follows: TGTGCCAGCAGCCAACGGTGGGCGTGGATATATGGCTACACCTTC.

The chain employs TRBV11-2 and TRBJ2-3; D is undetermined. Germline lookup yields CDR1 SGHAT and CDR2 FQNNGV. This CDR3 contains 14 residues. V dropped 0 bases and J dropped 3 bases, with 7 bases sitting between them. CDR3 sequence reads: CASSLEVLTDTQYF. For the CDR3, the DNA is TGTGCCAGCAGCTTAGAAGTGCTAACAGATACGCAGTATTTT. The full variable domain, with the rest looked up from reference TRBV11-2 and TRBJ2-3, is EAGVAQSPRYKIIEKRQSVAFWCNPISGHATLYWYQQILGQGPKLLIQFQNNGVVDDSQLPKDRFSAERLKGVDSTLKIQPAKLEDSAVYLCASSLEVLTDTQYFGPGTRLTVL.

This clone was detected once. The chain recombines TRBV9 with TRBJ2-1; 9 bases line up with TRBD2. Germline lookup yields CDR1 SGDLS and CDR2 YYNGEE. The CDR3 length is 16 residues. Unmatched junction bases numbered 5, after V lost 0 bases and J lost 4 bases. The CDR3 coding sequence is TGTGCCAGCAGCGTAGGAGGACTAGCGTTTTACAATGAGCAGTTCTTC. It yields the protein CASSVGGLAFYNEQFF.

This clone has a single count. The rearrangement links TRBV10-2 to TRBJ2-7; 7 bases match TRBD2. V lost 3 bases, J lost 2 bases, and 10 bases stayed unmatched. From germline, CDR1 is WSHSY and CDR2 SAAADI. The CDR3 runs 16 residues. The CDR3 spells CASSDFSAGEAYEQYF. For the CDR3, the DNA is TGCGCCAGCAGTGATTTTTCGGCGGGGGAAGCCTACGAGCAGTACTTC.

The chain joins TRBV15 to TRBJ2-7; 12 nucleotides agree with TRBD2. This CDR3 contains 14 residues. Germline V gene lookup returns CDR1 LNHNV and CDR2 YYDKDF (reference sequence). V lost 5 bases, J lost 7 bases, and 6 bases stayed unmatched. Here the CDR3 DNA reads TGTGCCACCAGCCCTAGCGGGAGGGGGTTGGAGCAGTACTTC. As protein: CATSPSGRGLEQYF.

The chain joins TRBV7-6 to TRBJ2-3, with 12 bases matching TRBD2. The CDR3 has 18 amino acids. V lost 1 base to trimming and J lost 2 bases; unmatched junction nucleotides: 7. Germline V gene data show CDR1 as SGHVS and CDR2 as FNYEAQ. Written as DNA, the CDR3 is TGTGCCAGCAGCTTAGGGGCCCCTAGCGGGAGGGCCACAGATACGCAGTATTTT. Its protein is CASSLGAPSGRATDTQYF.

The chain is built from TRBV7-2 and TRBJ2-3, with D possibly TRBD2 on 5 matching bases. Between the trimmed V and J ends, which lost 0 bases and 1 base, there was a span of 5 bases. This CDR3 is built from 14 residues. The germline gives CDR1 SGHTA, CDR2 FQGNSA. The CDR3 DNA follows: TGTGCCAGCAGCTTAGCCGGGGGCACAGATACGCAGTATTTT. This sequence encodes CASSLAGGTDTQYF.

Concerning this clone itself: The sample contains more than one DNA sequence encoding this CDR3. The J gene is TRBJ1-3, the V gene TRBV12-3 or TRBV12-4, with no clear D. The V end was cut by 2 bases, the J end by 4 bases, with 6 bases between. This CDR3 is built from 13 residues. The CDR3 reads CASSLLSGNTIYF. The CDR3 DNA reads TGTGCCAGCAGTTTACTGTCGGGAAACACCATATATTTT.

The chain is built from TRBV9 and TRBJ2-5, with 7 bases aligning to TRBD2. In germline, CDR1 is SGDLS, CDR2 YYNGEE. This CDR3 has 14 amino acids. V gave up 4 bases and J gave up 4 bases; unmatched junction bases: 7. CDR3 sequence: CASSPPGGGETQYF. DNA for the CDR3: TGTGCCAGCAGCCCACCTGGGGGGGGAGAGACCCAGTACTTC.

This chain links TRBV2 with TRBJ1-2, with TRBD1 as a possible D gene (5 bases). The CDR3 is made up of 14 amino acids. With 2 bases removed from V and 4 bases from J, the gap between germline ends came to 11 bases. Looked up from germline, CDR1 is SNHLY and CDR2 is FYNNEI. The CDR3: CASSENRQGYGYTF. The CDR3 DNA reads as TGTGCCAGCAGTGAAAATAGGCAGGGCTATGGCTACACCTTC.

The chain uses TRBV7-3 and TRBJ1-6, with D possibly TRBD1 on 6 matching bases. CDR1 is SGHTA, CDR2 FQGTGA, per germline. The ends were cut back, 4 bases at V and 9 bases at J, with 16 bases in the middle. This CDR3 has 15 amino acids. This CDR3 reads CASSSQGNGGSPLHF. The CDR3 DNA reads as TGTGCCAGCAGCTCACAGGGCAACGGCGGTTCACCCCTCCACTTT. The entire variable domain, with the rest obtained from reference TRBV7-3 and TRBJ1-6, is as follows: GAGVSQTPSNKVTEKGKYVELRCDPISGHTALYWYRQSLGQGPEFLIYFQGTGAADDSGLPNDRFFAVRPEGSVSTLKIQRTERGDSAVYLCASSSQGNGGSPLHFGNGTRLTVT.

The chain is built from TRBV7-2 and TRBJ1-6; tentatively, D is TRBD1 (6 bases). This CDR3 has 15 residues. CDR1 and CDR2 from the germline V gene are SGHTA and FQGNSA. Trimming took off 5 bases at V and 5 bases at J, with 13 bases between the two ends. The CDR3 sequence: CASSARGHDNSPLHF. The CDR3 DNA reads TGTGCCAGCAGCGCCCGGGGACACGATAATTCACCCCTCCACTTT.

This clone was recorded once. The rearrangement uses TRBV28 and TRBJ1-3; D is undetermined. This CDR3 region has 16 residues. The germline gives CDR1 MDHEN, CDR2 SYDVKM. V was cut by 2 bases and J by 0 bases, with 11 bases left in between. The CDR3 nucleotides are TGTGCCAGCAGTTTAGAGTACCCGAGCTCTGGAAACACCATATATTTT. This translates into CASSLEYPSSGNTIYF.

V and J are TRBV2 and TRBJ2-3, with 12 bases aligning to TRBD2. Germline V gives CDR1 SNHLY, CDR2 FYNNEI. V was clipped by 6 bases and J by 4 bases; unmatched bases: 8. This CDR3 has 16 amino acids. Here the CDR3 reads CASSAGTSGFPDTQYF. CDR3 coding DNA: TGTGCCAGCAGCGCCGGGACTAGCGGGTTTCCAGATACGCAGTATTTT.

V gene TRBV28 combines with J gene TRBJ2-2; D perhaps matches TRBD1 (6 bases). Germline V lookup: CDR1 MDHEN, CDR2 SYDVKM. The CDR3 sequence is 17 residues long. Trimming pared 5 bases from V and 0 bases from J, leaving 16 bases between. Here the CDR3 reads CASSPLLDSANTGELFF. The CDR3 DNA sequence: TGTGCCAGCAGTCCGCTACTGGACAGCGCGAACACCGGGGAGCTGTTTTTT.

V usage is TRBV6-5 and J usage is TRBJ2-7; 13 bases map to TRBD2. Germline V gene data show CDR1 as MNHEY and CDR2 as SVGAGI. This CDR3 region has 15 residues. Trimming took 6 bases from V and 4 from J; bases not matched to a gene: 6. The CDR3 loop reads CASRSPGLAGYEQYF. The CDR3 coding sequence is TGTGCCAGCAGATCCCCGGGACTAGCGGGATACGAGCAGTACTTC.

This clone was seen only a few times. The CDR3 loop is CASRPGTGEETQYF. In DNA, the CDR3 is TGTGCCAGCAGGCCTGGGACAGGGGAAGAGACCCAGTACTTC. V and J are TRBV6-5 and TRBJ2-5; 10 bases line up with TRBD1. The CDR3 totals 14 residues. CDR1 MNHEY and CDR2 SVGAGI come from the germline V gene. The V segment lost 6 bases and the J segment 3 bases; nucleotides outside the gene matches: 4.

The rearrangement joins TRBV11-2 to TRBJ2-7, with 7 bases lining up with TRBD1. Germline loops: CDR1 SGHAT, CDR2 FQNNGV. This CDR3 has 17 amino acids. V lost 4 bases and J lost 2; bases outside the gene matches: 14. The chain's CDR3 is CASSSATGTDRAYEQYF. In nucleotides, the CDR3 is TGTGCCAGCAGCTCTGCCACCGGGACAGACCGCGCCTACGAGCAGTACTTC.

This clone was observed a handful of times. J is TRBJ2-3 and V is TRBV2; no firm D call. In germline, CDR1 is SNHLY, CDR2 FYNNEI. V was cut by 2 bases and J by 4 bases, with 10 bases left in between. The CDR3 covers 14 residues. DNA of the CDR3: TGTGCCAGCAGTGAAACAGTACTTCCAGATACGCAGTATTTT. Amino acid sequence: CASSETVLPDTQYF.

The chain links TRBV5-1 to TRBJ1-5; no definite D call. The CDR3 consists of 15 residues. In germline, CDR1 is SGHRS, CDR2 YFSETQ. V was cut by 0 bases and J by 2 bases, with 9 bases left in between. CDR3 nucleotides: TGCGCCAGCAGCTTGGGAGGGTGGGGCAATCAGCCCCAGCATTTT. This gives the protein CASSLGGWGNQPQHF.

This chain uses TRBV24-1 with TRBJ2-3, with TRBD1 as a possible D gene (6 bases). CDR1 KGHDR and CDR2 SFDVKD come from the germline V gene. The CDR3 length is 15 residues. Trimming pared 0 bases from V and 3 bases from J, leaving 9 bases between. The CDR3 DNA reads as TGTGCCACCAGTGATTTGAGGCAGGGGACAGATACGCAGTATTTT. Protein: CATSDLRQGTDTQYF.

The rearrangement uses TRBV5-6 and TRBJ1-1, with 7 bases fitting TRBD1. The CDR3 extends over 18 amino acids. Per germline, CDR1 SGHDT and CDR2 YYEEEE. The V gene end was trimmed by 4 bases and the J gene end by 7 bases; junction bases not matched to a gene: 22. CDR3 in DNA: TGTGCCAGCAGCAACCCAGGACAGGCGAGAATGATTGAGGATGAAGCTTTCTTT. Translation gives CASSNPGQARMIEDEAFF. Full variable domain (rest looked up from reference TRBV5-6 and TRBJ1-1): DAGVTQSPTHLIKTRGQQVTLRCSPKSGHDTVSWYQQALGQGPQFIFQYYEEEERQRGNFPDRFSGHQFPNYSSELNVNALLLGDSALYLCASSNPGQARMIEDEAFFGQGTRLTVV.

The rearrangement uses TRBV5-4 and TRBJ1-1; 7 nucleotides match TRBD1. The CDR3 is made up of 15 amino acids. Germline CDR1 SGHNT, CDR2 YYREEE (reference sequence). Trimming took 0 bases from V and 0 from J; bases not matched to a gene: 2. The DNA for the CDR3 is TGTGCCAGCAGCTTGGGGACAGGAATGAACACTGAAGCTTTCTTT. It encodes CASSLGTGMNTEAFF.

The chain joins TRBV3-1 (or the pseudogene TRBV3-2) to TRBJ1-2, with 9 positions matching TRBD1. The germline V gene encodes CDR1 LGHDT and CDR2 YNNKEL (reference sequence). CDR3 length: 14 amino acids. The J segment lost 7 bases and the V segment lost 7 bases, leaving 10 bases of the junction unmatched. CDR3 residues: CASTLTGGEGGYTF. As DNA, the CDR3 is TGTGCCAGCACCCTGACAGGGGGAGAGGGTGGCTACACCTTC.

The genes are TRBV6-1 and TRBJ1-1; D not resolved. Deletions cut 1 base from V and 4 bases from J, with 10 bases between. CDR3 length: 14 amino acids. Germline V lookup: CDR1 MNHNS, CDR2 SASEGT. CDR3 protein: CASSEVGVSTEAFF. The CDR3 DNA reads as TGTGCCAGCAGTGAAGTCGGGGTAAGCACTGAAGCTTTCTTT.

The chain is built from TRBV19 and TRBJ2-4, with TRBD1 identical over 10 bases. The germline CDR1 and CDR2 sequences are LNHDA and SQIVND (reference sequence). This CDR3 has 14 residues. V was clipped by 5 bases and J by 8 bases; unmatched bases: 6. This CDR3 reads CASSGAGTGDIQYF. In DNA, the CDR3 is TGTGCCAGTAGTGGGGCCGGGACAGGGGACATTCAGTACTTC.

This chain connects TRBV6-5 to TRBJ1-2; TRBD1 matches at 7 bases. The length of the CDR3 is 14 residues. Trimming took 10 bases from V and 4 from J; bases not matched to a gene: 12. The germline CDR1 and CDR2 sequences are MNHEY and SVGAGI. CDR3 sequence reads: CAIYGGGSSYGYTF. In DNA, the CDR3 is TGTGCCATCTACGGAGGGGGCTCGAGCTATGGCTACACCTTC.

This chain joins TRBV5-4 and TRBJ1-1; 8 bases align to TRBD1. V was pared by 5 bases and J by 4 bases, with 7 bases of the junction left unmatched. The CDR3 is 14 amino acids. Germline CDR1 reads SGHNT; CDR2 reads YYREEE (reference sequence). The CDR3 sequence is CASSFTRGLTEAFF. The DNA of the CDR3 is TGTGCCAGCAGTTTTACCAGGGGGCTCACTGAAGCTTTCTTT. Using reference TRBV5-4 and TRBJ1-1 for the parts outside the CDR3, the full variable domain is ETGVTQSPTHLIKTRGQQVTLRCSSQSGHNTVSWYQQALGQGPQFIFQYYREEENGRGNFPPRFSGLQFPNYSSELNVNALELDDSALYLCASSFTRGLTEAFFGQGTRLTVV.